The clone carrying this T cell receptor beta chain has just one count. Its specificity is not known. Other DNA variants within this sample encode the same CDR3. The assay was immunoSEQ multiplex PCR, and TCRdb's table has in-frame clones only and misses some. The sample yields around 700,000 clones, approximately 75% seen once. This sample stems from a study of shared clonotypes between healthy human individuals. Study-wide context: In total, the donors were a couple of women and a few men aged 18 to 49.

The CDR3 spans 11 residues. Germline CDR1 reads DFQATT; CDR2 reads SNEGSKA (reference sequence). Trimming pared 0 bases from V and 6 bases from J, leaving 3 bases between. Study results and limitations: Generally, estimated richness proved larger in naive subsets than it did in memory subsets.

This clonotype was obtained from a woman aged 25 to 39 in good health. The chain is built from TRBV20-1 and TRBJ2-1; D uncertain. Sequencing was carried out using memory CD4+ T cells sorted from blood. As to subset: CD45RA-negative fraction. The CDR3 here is CSARDGNEQFF. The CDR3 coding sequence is TGCAGTGCTAGAGATGGCAATGAGCAGTTCTTC.